Presented here are 32 T cell receptor beta chains from one specimen sequenced in a study of OX40 agonist ivuxolimab in advanced cancers. Some clones are missing from TCRdb's copy, which holds only in-frame ones; the method was immunoSEQ multiplex PCR. The sample shows roughly 86,000 clones, 80% to 95% of them seen only once. Sequences were derived from CD4+ or CD8+ T cells sorted from blood, sampled in a trial of the OX40 agonist ivuxolimab. Source of these receptors: an adult with an advanced solid tumor such as melanoma, head and neck, liver or kidney cancer.

The chain uses TRBV4-2 and TRBJ2-1; the match to TRBD2 covers 9 bases. The germline V gene has CDR1 LGHNA and CDR2 YNFKEQ. The CDR3 totals 16 residues. V trimming: 1 base; J trimming: 7 bases; junction bases outside the gene matches: 8. CDR3 sequence: CASSQVSGSSGNEQFF. The DNA of the CDR3 is TGTGCCAGCAGCCAAGTTAGCGGGAGCTCGGGTAATGAGCAGTTCTTC.

V usage is TRBV27 and J usage is TRBJ1-5, with D tentatively TRBD1 (6 bases). Germline V gene sequence: CDR1 MNHEY, CDR2 SMNVEV (reference sequence). The CDR3 sequence is 15 residues long. Trimming pared 5 bases from V and 3 bases from J, leaving 14 bases between. CDR3 sequence (DNA): TGTGCCAGCAGTGCAGGGACAATTGCCAATCAGCCCCAGCATTTT. Translated: CASSAGTIANQPQHF.

The chain uses TRBV2 and TRBJ2-2, with 7 bases that match TRBD1. V shed 5 bases and J 1 base; nucleotides not matched to a gene: 4. The V gene's germline CDR1 is SNHLY and CDR2 FYNNEI. This CDR3 is built from 15 residues. In DNA, the CDR3 is TGTGCCAGCAGTTCCGGGACAGTGAACACCGGGGAGCTGTTTTTT. Protein sequence: CASSSGTVNTGELFF.

The genes are TRBV6-5 and TRBJ2-1; TRBD2 agrees at 9 bases. Germline V gene sequence: CDR1 MNHEY, CDR2 SVGAGI. The CDR3 extends over 13 amino acids. V shed 8 bases, J shed 1 base, and the junction held 0 bases outside the gene matches. This chain's CDR3 is CASAGGSYNEQFF. CDR3 in DNA: TGTGCCAGCGCGGGAGGGTCCTACAATGAGCAGTTCTTC.

The rearrangement links TRBV4-1 to TRBJ2-2; 16 positions agree with TRBD2. In germline, CDR1 is MGHRA, CDR2 YSYEKL. V gave up 2 bases and J gave up 6 bases; unmatched junction bases: 9. This CDR3 spans 19 amino acids. CDR3 region: CASSQPGLAGGVRAGELFF. The CDR3 DNA follows: TGCGCCAGCAGCCAACCGGGACTAGCGGGAGGGGTTCGGGCCGGGGAGCTGTTTTTT.

The J gene is TRBJ2-3, the V gene TRBV5-6; D might be TRBD1 (5 bases). V was trimmed by 7 bases and J by 4 bases, leaving 19 bases between them. The CDR3 sequence is 15 residues long. CDR1 and CDR2 from the germline V gene are SGHDT and YYEEEE. CDR3 coding DNA: TGTGCCAGCGCCGCCGCGACAGCTAGGCCAGATACGCAGTATTTT. Translation gives CASAAATARPDTQYF.

The J gene is TRBJ1-5, the V gene TRBV6-6; D gene unclear. Germline values: CDR1 MNHNY, CDR2 SVGAGI (reference sequence). The CDR3 length is 13 residues. Trimming left V 4 bases short and J 3 bases short, with 7 bases between. The CDR3 protein is CASSSTNNQPQHF. CDR3 sequence (DNA): TGTGCCAGCAGTTCCACAAACAATCAGCCCCAGCATTTT.

The genes are TRBV7-3 and TRBJ1-1; D may be TRBD1 (6 bases). CDR3 size: 14 residues. Germline loops: CDR1 SGHTA, CDR2 FQGTGA. V was shortened by 4 bases and J by 6 bases, with 15 bases between the two germline ends. The CDR3 region has the DNA TGTGCCAGCAGCTCGCAGACAGGAGGGGCTGAAGCTTTCTTT. This sequence encodes CASSSQTGGAEAFF.

The V and J genes are TRBV10-3 and TRBJ1-1; perhaps TRBD1 as D (6 bases). The germline V gene has CDR1 ENHRY and CDR2 SYGVKD. The CDR3 extends over 18 amino acids. Trimming cost V 10 bases and J 3 bases, with 30 bases left between them. DNA of the CDR3: TGTGCCACAAACGGACCACAGGGTGATGAGGGACCAGACACTGAAGCTTTCTTT. This sequence encodes CATNGPQGDEGPDTEAFF.

The rearrangement joins TRBV6-1 to TRBJ2-7; tentative D call: TRBD1 (6 bases). Trimming removed 6 bases at V and 6 bases at J, with 12 bases between. Germline V gene data show CDR1 as MNHNS and CDR2 as SASEGT. CDR3 size: 12 residues. CDR3 DNA sequence: TGTGCCAGCAGCTATAACAGGGCCGAGCAGTACTTC. This encodes CASSYNRAEQYF.

This rearrangement joins TRBV5-1 to TRBJ2-7; TRBD2 aligns across 11 bases. In germline, CDR1 is SGHRS, CDR2 YFSETQ. The CDR3 is 16 amino acids. V shed 2 bases, J shed 4 bases, and the junction held 8 bases outside the gene matches. CDR3 sequence: CASSLHGTSGQYEQYF. The CDR3 DNA reads as TGCGCCAGCAGCTTACACGGGACTAGCGGACAATACGAGCAGTACTTC. The variable domain in full, with the rest retrieved from reference TRBV5-1 and TRBJ2-7, is KAGVTQTPRYLIKTRGQQVTLSCSPISGHRSVSWYQQTPGQGLQFLFEYFSETQRNKGNFPGRFSGRQFSNSRSEMNVSTLELGDSALYLCASSLHGTSGQYEQYFGPGTRLTVT.

There are a few counts of this clone. The V and J genes are TRBV11-3 and TRBJ2-1, with D uncertain. The CDR3 has 13 amino acids. Germline V CDR1 and CDR2: SGHNT, YENEEA. Trimming shortened V by 5 bases and J by 2 bases, and 7 bases separated the two germline ends. The DNA for the CDR3 is TGTGCCAGCAGCCCTTCAACCTACAATGAGCAGTTCTTC. Protein: CASSPSTYNEQFF.

The rearrangement uses TRBV27 and TRBJ1-1; D possibly corresponds to TRBD1 (5 bases). This CDR3 contains 14 residues. The V gene lost 4 bases and the J gene lost 4 bases, with 13 bases spanning the gap. Germline V gene sequence: CDR1 MNHEY, CDR2 SMNVEV (reference sequence). For the CDR3, the DNA is TGTGCCAGCAGTTCTTGGGGGGGAGGCACTGAAGCTTTCTTT. As protein: CASSSWGGGTEAFF.

This clone was counted only a few times. V gene TRBV28 combines with J gene TRBJ1-1, with D possibly being TRBD1 (6 bases). Trimming cost V 6 bases and J 4 bases, with 15 bases left between them. Germline CDR1 and CDR2: MDHEN and SYDVKM. This CDR3 contains 14 residues. CDR3 protein: CASSRRGPGTEAFF. CDR3 bases: TGTGCCAGCAGCCGACGGGGGCCGGGCACTGAAGCTTTCTTT.

The V call is TRBV15, the J call TRBJ2-7, with 7 bases lining up with TRBD1. CDR1 and CDR2 from the germline V gene are LNHNV and YYDKDF (reference sequence). CDR3 length equals 16 residues. The ends lost 3 bases at V and 0 bases at J; junction bases unmatched: 8. CDR3 loop: CATSSRSGTDSYEQYF. Written as DNA, the CDR3 is TGTGCCACCAGCAGCCGGTCCGGGACAGACTCCTACGAGCAGTACTTC.

This chain connects TRBV28 to TRBJ1-1; D is unresolved. The CDR3 has 12 amino acids. CDR1 and CDR2 (germline): MDHEN, SYDVKM. The V end was cut by 5 bases, the J end by 7 bases, with 11 bases between. As DNA, the CDR3 is TGTGCCAGCAGTGAGCAAGCACTTGAAGCTTTCTTT. Its translation: CASSEQALEAFF.

The CDR3 sequence is CASSLRAQETQYF. As DNA, the CDR3 is TGTGCCAGCAGCTTAAGGGCCCAAGAGACCCAGTACTTC. The rearrangement links TRBV7-2 to TRBJ2-5; no firm D call. The V and J ends lost 2 bases and 1 base respectively, with 5 bases between them. In germline, CDR1 is SGHTA, CDR2 FQGNSA. The CDR3 runs to 13 residues.

The gene calls are TRBV29-1 and TRBJ1-2; D is uncertain. The CDR3 is 13 residues long. V dropped 3 bases and J dropped 7 bases, with 15 bases sitting between them. Looked up from germline, CDR1 is SQVTM and CDR2 is ANQGSEA. CDR3 residues: CSVDRAAGSGYTF. The CDR3 nucleotides read TGCAGCGTTGATCGAGCGGCAGGAAGTGGCTACACCTTC.

The chain uses TRBV27 and TRBJ2-5; D remains ambiguous. The CDR3 consists of 16 residues. Germline V CDR1 and CDR2: MNHEY, SMNVEV (reference sequence). V shed 6 bases and J shed 0 bases, with 17 bases lying between them. CDR3 DNA sequence: TGTGCCAGCAGCCGATCCGGCGGTTTCTACCAAGAGACCCAGTACTTC. It is translated as CASSRSGGFYQETQYF.

The V and J genes are TRBV6-5 and TRBJ1-1; D is unclear. The germline V and J ends were trimmed by 9 bases and 0 bases, with 5 bases remaining between them. Per the germline V gene, CDR1 is MNHEY and CDR2 is SVGAGI. The CDR3 consists of 11 residues. CDR3 bases: TGTGCCAGTCGTTTGAACACTGAAGCTTTCTTT. This gives the protein CASRLNTEAFF.

The chain employs TRBV7-2 and TRBJ2-3; D uncertain. CDR1 and CDR2 from the germline V gene are SGHTA and FQGNSA. The CDR3 is made up of 12 amino acids. V lost 2 bases, J lost 6 bases, and 6 bases lay in between. CDR3 in amino acids: CASSLSGDTQYF. The CDR3 DNA follows: TGTGCCAGCAGCTTAAGTGGGGATACGCAGTATTTT.

The CDR3 sequence: CASSPYRAGENIQYF. The DNA for the CDR3 is TGTGCCAGCAGCCCTTACCGGGCTGGCGAAAACATTCAGTACTTC. This rearrangement joins TRBV27 to TRBJ2-4; D unclear. The CDR3 is made up of 15 amino acids. Germline lookup yields CDR1 MNHEY and CDR2 SMNVEV (reference sequence). Trimming removed 6 bases from V and 5 bases from J, with 17 bases in between.

J is TRBJ1-2 and V is TRBV30, with D unresolved. V shed 2 bases and J shed 4 bases, with 11 bases lying between them. Germline V gene data show CDR1 as GTSNPN and CDR2 as SVGIG (reference sequence). The CDR3 spans 13 residues. The CDR3 nucleotides are TGTGCCTGGAGTAGCCAGGAGGGCTATGGCTACACCTTC. It yields the protein CAWSSQEGYGYTF.

Concerning this clone itself: The sample contains more than one DNA sequence encoding this CDR3. This chain links TRBV18 with TRBJ2-1, with TRBD2 as a possible D gene (5 bases). Trimming took 6 bases from V and 7 from J, leaving 13 bases between them. CDR1 and CDR2 (germline): KGHSH, LQKENI. The CDR3 loop spans 13 amino acids. This CDR3 is CASSQRGWNEQFF. In DNA, the CDR3 is TGTGCCAGCTCCCAACGGGGTTGGAATGAGCAGTTCTTC.

The V gene is TRBV7-8, the J gene TRBJ1-4; tentative D call: TRBD1 (6 bases). The V end was cut by 6 bases, the J end by 0 bases, with 14 bases between. The CDR3 is made up of 16 amino acids. Per the germline V gene, CDR1 is SGHVS and CDR2 is FQNEAQ. The CDR3 coding sequence is TGTGCCAGCAGTCCGACAGGTTATGCAACTAATGAAAAACTGTTTTTT. This sequence encodes CASSPTGYATNEKLFF.

This sequence joins TRBV6-1 and TRBJ1-5, with a weak D call TRBD1 (5 bases). V dropped 4 bases and J dropped 1 base, with 14 bases sitting between them. CDR1 and CDR2 (germline): MNHNS, SASEGT. The CDR3 covers 16 residues. CDR3 bases: TGTGCCAGCAGTGGGGGCGGCGGGGGGAGCAATCAGCCCCAGCATTTT. This sequence encodes CASSGGGGGSNQPQHF.

The gene calls are TRBV7-9 and TRBJ1-4; the match to TRBD1 covers 7 bases. The CDR3 loop spans 13 amino acids. CDR1 is SEHNR, CDR2 FQNEAQ, per germline (reference sequence). The trim removed 5 bases at V and 7 bases at J, leaving 4 bases unmatched. The CDR3 spells CASSQGGTEKLFF. The CDR3 DNA reads as TGTGCCAGCAGCCAGGGGGGCACTGAAAAACTGTTTTTT.

The V call is TRBV5-4, the J call TRBJ2-5, with D possibly TRBD1 on 5 matching bases. This CDR3 comprises 12 residues. Germline CDR1 SGHNT, CDR2 YYREEE (reference sequence). With 0 bases removed from V and 6 bases from J, the gap between germline ends came to 6 bases. The DNA of the CDR3 is TGTGCCAGCAGCTTGGACAGGCAGACCCAGTACTTC. Translating it yields CASSLDRQTQYF.

The V gene is TRBV7-9, the J gene TRBJ2-4; D is tentatively TRBD1 or TRBD2 (5 bases each). V lost 5 bases, J lost 8 bases, and 16 bases lay in between. This CDR3 contains 14 residues. Germline V gene sequence: CDR1 SEHNR, CDR2 FQNEAQ (reference sequence). CDR3 in DNA: TGTGCCAGCAGCACTGGGACGCGTAGTGACATTCAGTACTTC. Translation gives CASSTGTRSDIQYF.

V usage is TRBV9 and J usage is TRBJ2-1, with 7 positions matching TRBD2. V trimming: 2 bases; J trimming: 7 bases; junction bases outside the gene matches: 9. CDR1 and CDR2 (germline): SGDLS, YYNGEE. The CDR3 is 15 residues long. CDR3 nucleotide sequence: TGTGCCAGCAGCGTCTCAGCGGGAAAGACGAATGAGCAGTTCTTC. Amino acids: CASSVSAGKTNEQFF.

This chain links TRBV18 with TRBJ1-4; D not resolved. The V end lost 4 bases, the J end lost 5 bases, and 14 bases lay between the germline ends. This CDR3 has 15 residues. Germline V gene sequence: CDR1 KGHSH, CDR2 LQKENI. CDR3 DNA sequence: TGTGCCAGCTCACGGGCCGGTAGTGGGAATGAAAAACTGTTTTTT. Encoded protein: CASSRAGSGNEKLFF.

This clone showed up just once. The chain joins TRBV10-1 to TRBJ2-5, with 9 bases aligning to TRBD1. V lost 3 bases, J lost 5 bases, and 7 bases stayed unmatched. The CDR3 spans 15 residues. Germline assignment: CDR1 WNHNN and CDR2 SYGVQD (reference sequence). The CDR3 is CASSEFTGGRETQYF. In DNA form, the CDR3 reads TGCGCCAGCAGTGAATTCACAGGGGGCAGGGAGACCCAGTACTTC.